This T cell receptor (beta chain) stems from a study of shared clonotypes between healthy human individuals. Study context: Each donor's CD4 naive and CD4 memory cells filled three plates apiece, CD8 naive two, and CD8 memory one.

Naive CD8 cells, CD45RO-negative and positively selected for CCR7, excluded terminally differentiated effector memory CD45RA+ cells. It was across several immunoSEQ plates that each subset's genomic DNA was evenly split. The table came from immunoSEQ multiplex PCR; TCRdb's copy has only in-frame clones and leaves some out. The sample carries about 1,900,000 clones, approximately 94% recorded once. For this clone: What it binds is not known. Additional DNA sequences in this sample encode the identical CDR3.

The germline CDR1 and CDR2 sequences are SGHTA and FQGTGA. The V and J ends lost 1 base and 2 bases respectively, with 7 bases between them. The CDR3 is 14 amino acids. Study-wide findings and caveats: Several donors held about 4.6% of naive CD4 clonotypes in common.

The chain uses TRBV7-3 and TRBJ2-3, with D possibly being TRBD1 (5 bases). This sequence was found in a man aged 18 to 35 in good health. Source material: naive CD8+ T cells sorted from blood. CDR3 bases: TGTGCCAGCAGCTTAATTGGGGCCACAGATACGCAGTATTTT. Translated: CASSLIGATDTQYF.